What follows describes a single TCR beta chain. What it recognizes is unknown. This sample was included in a study of regulatory T cells in long-lasting Graves disease. With iRepertoire HTBI primers and Arm-PCR of CDR3 regions, TCR beta libraries were built. Source study methods: Gene usage covered around 62 TRBV and more than twelve TRBJ segments. One entry per CDR3 protein, called by TCRdb with MiXCR from the multiplex PCR reads. The V and J calls and clone size are TCRdb's, not the authors'. The sample has roughly 450,000 distinct CDR3 sequences, about 20% seen once. Time point reported: persistent/refractory GD, antithyroid drugs over 5 years with positive TRAb. RNA extracted from PBMCs served as the sequencing template. Patients came from an endocrinology department in Xi'an, China. CDR1 is LGHDT, CDR2 YNNKEL, per germline (reference sequence). V lost 1 base, J lost 0 bases, and 4 bases stayed unmatched. This CDR3 comprises 16 residues.

General study findings and limits: Those with persistent disease had in common more public clonotypes (2,741) than new patients (approximately 890). TRBV28, TRBJ1-2 and TRBJ2-5 were favored in persistent disease.

This sample comprised peripheral blood mononuclear cells (PBMCs), obtained when the disease was refractory, from a patient treated with antithyroid drugs. The J gene is TRBJ2-7, the V gene TRBV3-1; 9 bases match TRBD2. The clonotype originates from a female donor with Graves disease. The CDR3 DNA reads as TGTGCCAGCAGCCAAGCAGCTAGCGGGATCTCCTACGAGCAGTACTTC. This sequence encodes CASSQAASGISYEQYF.